A selection of T cell receptor beta chains follows, all from one sample in a study of OX40 agonist ivuxolimab in advanced cancers. Sequencing was performed with immunoSEQ multiplex PCR; in TCRdb, only in-frame clones are kept and a portion is missing. Of tens of thousands of clones in the sample, about 90% were seen once. The sequences come from CD4+ or CD8+ T cells sorted from blood, collected in a trial of the OX40 agonist ivuxolimab. These receptors originate from an adult with an advanced solid tumor such as melanoma, head and neck, liver or kidney cancer. Each CDR3 is given with its conserved first and last residue. The D gene is left open where the match is weak. The size field is filled for only some rows; it gives once, few, many or a size class.

cdr3_length	d_call	v_call	clone_size	j_call	cdr3_aa	cdr3_nt
13	.	TRBV30	.	TRBJ2-7	CAWSVKGTNEQYF	TGTGCCTGGAGTGTCAAGGGGACCAACGAGCAGTACTTC
14	.	TRBV5-3	.	TRBJ1-1	CARSPGEGNTEAFF	TGTGCCAGAAGCCCAGGGGAGGGGAACACTGAAGCTTTCTTT
16	.	TRBV5-4	.	TRBJ2-3	CASSLDEGISTDTQYF	TGTGCCAGCAGCTTGGACGAGGGGATTAGCACAGATACGCAGTATTTT
14	.	TRBV9	.	TRBJ2-7	CASSVGPSSYEQYF	TGTGCCAGCAGCGTAGGACCGAGCTCCTACGAGCAGTACTTC
14	TRBD1	TRBV19	.	TRBJ1-5	CASSVGTGGWPQHF	TGTGCCAGTAGTGTCGGGACAGGGGGTTGGCCCCAGCATTTT
18	.	TRBV6-1	.	TRBJ2-6	CASSEAGGLVSGANVLTF	TGTGCCAGCAGTGAAGCAGGGGGGCTCGTCTCTGGGGCCAACGTCCTGACTTTC
15	.	TRBV6-5	few	TRBJ1-5	CASSPGGASNQPQHF	TGTGCCAGCAGCCCCGGCGGGGCCAGCAATCAGCCCCAGCATTTT
15	.	TRBV21-1	.	TRBJ2-7	CASSKVCRRPYEQYF	TGTGCCAGCAGCAAAGTGTGCAGGCGCCCCTACGAGCAGTACTTC
15	.	TRBV28	once	TRBJ2-5	CASSLGGGAFETQYF	TGTGCCAGCAGTTTAGGTGGGGGGGCCTTTGAGACCCAGTACTTC
14	.	TRBV21-1	few	TRBJ2-1	CASRKGDRVNEQFF	TGTGCCAGCAGGAAAGGGGACAGGGTTAATGAGCAGTTCTTC
18	.	TRBV11-1	.	TRBJ2-5	CASSLVPPTLGPRETQYF	TGTGCCAGCAGCTTAGTCCCTCCCACACTAGGTCCGAGGGAGACCCAGTACTTC
13	TRBD1	TRBV13	.	TRBJ2-5	CASSGDRGETQYF	TGTGCCAGCAGCGGGGACAGGGGGGAGACCCAGTACTTC
16	.	TRBV5-1	.	TRBJ2-2	CASSLRRDTNTGELFF	TGCGCCAGCAGCTTGCGACGAGATACGAACACCGGGGAGCTGTTTTTT
15	TRBD1	TRBV27	.	TRBJ2-1	CASTSGTGTYNEQFF	TGTGCCAGCACCTCCGGGACAGGGACCTACAATGAGCAGTTCTTC
12	.	TRBV4-3	.	TRBJ2-1	CASSQPPNEQFF	TGCGCCAGCAGCCAACCTCCGAATGAGCAGTTCTTC
16	TRBD1	TRBV16	.	TRBJ1-1	CASSHIPGQGNTEAFF	TGTGCCAGCAGCCATATACCGGGACAGGGCAACACTGAAGCTTTCTTT
15	.	TRBV6-5	.	TRBJ2-5	CASSYSPGAGETQYF	TGTGCCAGCAGTTACTCGCCGGGGGCCGGGGAGACCCAGTACTTC
16	.	TRBV28	once	TRBJ2-2	CASSVLGTLNTGELFF	TGTGCCAGCAGTGTCCTCGGGACACTGAACACCGGGGAGCTGTTTTTT
14	TRBD1	TRBV28	.	TRBJ2-7	CASSNRGFTYEQYF	TGTGCCAGCAGTAACAGGGGGTTTACCTACGAGCAGTACTTC
15	TRBD2	TRBV4-1	once	TRBJ2-7	CASSQTSGISYEQYF	TGCGCCAGCAGCCAAACTAGCGGGATCTCCTACGAGCAGTACTTC
14	TRBD1	TRBV27	.	TRBJ2-2	CASTGTGDTGELFF	TGTGCCAGCACCGGGACAGGGGACACCGGGGAGCTGTTTTTT
14	TRBD1	TRBV6-6	.	TRBJ1-3	CASSPGGEENTIYF	TGTGCCAGCAGTCCAGGGGGCGAGGAAAACACCATATATTTT
11	.	TRBV25-1	.	TRBJ2-1	CASTNYNEQFF	TGTGCCAGCACTAACTACAATGAGCAGTTCTTC
16	.	TRBV15	.	TRBJ1-3	CATGSGGDLFGNTIYF	TGTGCCACCGGATCGGGGGGCGATCTTTTTGGAAACACCATATATTTT
14	.	TRBV5-4	.	TRBJ1-1	CASSFTGLGTEAFF	TGTGCCAGCAGCTTCACAGGGTTGGGCACTGAAGCTTTCTTT
17	TRBD2	TRBV11-2	.	TRBJ2-1	CASSPSLLAGGINEQFF	TGTGCCAGCAGCCCTTCCCTACTAGCGGGAGGGATCAATGAGCAGTTCTTC